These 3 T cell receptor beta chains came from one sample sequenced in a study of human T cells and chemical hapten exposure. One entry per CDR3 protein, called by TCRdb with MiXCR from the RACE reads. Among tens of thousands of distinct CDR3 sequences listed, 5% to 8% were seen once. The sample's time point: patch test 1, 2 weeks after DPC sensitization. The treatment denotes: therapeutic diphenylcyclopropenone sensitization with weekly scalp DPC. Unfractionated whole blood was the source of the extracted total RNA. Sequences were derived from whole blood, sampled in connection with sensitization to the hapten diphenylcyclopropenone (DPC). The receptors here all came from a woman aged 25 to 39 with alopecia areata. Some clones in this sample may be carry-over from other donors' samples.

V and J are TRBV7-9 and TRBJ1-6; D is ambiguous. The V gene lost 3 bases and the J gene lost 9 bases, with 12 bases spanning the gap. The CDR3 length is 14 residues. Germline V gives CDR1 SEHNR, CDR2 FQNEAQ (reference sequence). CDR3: CASSFLAVSSPLHF. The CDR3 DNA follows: TGTGCCAGCAGCTTCCTCGCGGTCAGTTCACCCCTCCACTTT.

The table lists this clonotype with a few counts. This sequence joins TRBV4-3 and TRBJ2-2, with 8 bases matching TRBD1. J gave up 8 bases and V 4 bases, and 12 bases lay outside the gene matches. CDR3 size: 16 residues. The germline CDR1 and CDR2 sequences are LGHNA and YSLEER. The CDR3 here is CASSPLPRTGMGELFF. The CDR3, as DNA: TGCGCCAGCAGCCCCCTACCACGGACAGGGATGGGGGAGCTGTTTTTT.

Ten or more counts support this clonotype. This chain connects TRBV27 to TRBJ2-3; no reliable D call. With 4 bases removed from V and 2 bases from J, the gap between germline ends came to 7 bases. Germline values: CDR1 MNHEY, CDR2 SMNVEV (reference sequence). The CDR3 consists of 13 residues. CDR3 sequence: CASSSVATDTQYF. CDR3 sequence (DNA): TGTGCCAGCAGTTCCGTGGCCACAGATACGCAGTATTTT.